Listed here is a single T cell receptor beta chain. Its specific antigen is unknown. The sample holds no much larger clone one base away, and base qualities are not on file. Based on the germline V gene, the CDR1 and CDR2 sequences are MGHRA and YSYEKL. The junction shows trimming of 0 bases on V and 2 bases on J, and the gene matches do not reach 5 bases of it. Reading from cysteine to phenylalanine, the CDR3 counts 17 amino acids. Just the 51-base CDR3 DNA is kept, in frame starting at base 1. The record originates from a study of shared clonotypes between healthy human individuals (dated by TCRdb to the early 2020s). Background for the entire study: The cohort included three men and a couple of women between 18 and 49 years of age. The study deeply sequenced blood TCR repertoires of about five healthy adults to estimate repertoire size and the extent of clonotype sharing between individuals. For each donor, three plates each were used for CD4 naive and CD4 memory, two plates were used for CD8 naive, and one plate was used for CD8 memory. Per donor, leukapheresis produced somewhere between about 0.9 and 9.5 billion PBMCs. To increase sequencing depth and limit assay-specific biases, different laboratories used diverse techniques to prepare libraries and sequence TCR repertoires. Beyond this particular receptor, the publication reports: Larger estimated clonotype richness was generally found for naive subsets than for memory subsets. Only blood was sampled, and tissue TCR repertoires likely differ from those in blood. Pairwise subsampling indicated that sequencing depth was expected to affect the degree of clonotype sharing among donors. Clonotypes shared by all four sorted-subset donors showed higher generation probabilities than non-shared clonotypes. About 5% of naive CD4, 3% to 3.5% of naive CD8, approximately 2% of memory CD4, and about 0.4% of memory CD8 clonotypes were shared across a handful of donors. Because the study included only a small number of donors, the genetic and exposure-history diversity represented was limited. Rarefaction of sorted-subset datasets indicated incomplete sequencing despite the large sequencing depth.

Using the deep immunoSEQ assay, multiplex PCR amplified TCR CDR3 regions from genomic DNA. Extracted genomic DNA from each cell subset was distributed evenly across all wells of several immunoSEQ 96-well plates, and each plate was treated as a replicate. For sorted subsets, each replicate PCR was loaded with about 0.2 ug genomic DNA, equivalent to about 30,000 T cell genomes. The purified libraries were quantified using a Qubit 3.0 fluorometer, sized with a Bioanalyzer 2100, and then quantified again using the KAPA Library Quantification kit. Each immunoSEQ 96-well plate was sequenced on its own single-read 150-cycle Illumina NextSeq 550 flow cell. For the original study's pipeline: Because the immunoSEQ output included only junctional sequences and no quality scores, the filtering could not be the same as the filtering used for full-length reads. To assign V/J genes and CDR3, sequences were annotated using PyIR, a Python wrapper for IgBLAST v1.9, with IMGT germline references. Reads were filtered out if the reads had weak V/J assignments (E-value above 1e-6), no CDR3, stop codons, out-of-frame junctions, or ambiguous translated residues. V3J clonotypes were defined as sequences sharing an identical inferred V gene, J gene, and CDR3 amino acid sequence. Percentage overlap between repertoires was calculated by dividing the number of shared unique clonotypes by the size of the smaller repertoire. Repertoire richness was assessed with RTK rarefaction, the Chao1 estimator, and Recon v2.1 estimates of unobserved clonotypes. Generation probabilities for all TCRbeta clonotypes obtained by the gDNA method from a handful of donors were computed using OLGA. The immuneACCESS repertoire file appears here via TCRdb, limited to in-frame rearrangements. These files lack a portion of the clones; in checked studies, under half of the deficit traces to unresolved V genes, and the cause of the others is not known. V, J and clone size were drawn from that table, and D and trimming were deduced from the DNA. The sample profile shows about 2 million clones; about 95% of them were found once. The top ten constitute about 1.1% of the sample.

CD8 naive samples were CD45RO-negative cells positively selected for CCR7, giving a CD45RA+CCR7+ population that excluded TemRA cells. The donors were healthy, HIV-negative adults with no recently reported acute infections or vaccinations. Every donor was a Caucasian adult residing in Nashville, Tennessee, USA. After blood collection by leukapheresis, PBMCs were isolated using Ficoll-Histopaque density gradient centrifugation and then cryopreserved in the vapor phase of liquid nitrogen. Purity and quantity of every magnetically sorted T cell population were checked by analytical flow cytometry. Genomic DNA was isolated from each sorted fraction and quantified by UV absorbance on a Nanodrop 2000c.

Recombination joined TRBV4-1 with TRBJ2-3, with TRBD2 matching 10 junction bases. Sequenced material: naive CD8+ T cells sorted from blood. The sample's cell subset or site label is to be understood as: CD45RA+CCR7+. This TCR came from a man aged 18 to 29 in good health. The CDR3 protein is CASSQEELAGPTDTQYF. The DNA reads TGCGCCAGCAGCCAAGAAGAACTAGCGGGGCCCACAGATACGCAGTATTTT.